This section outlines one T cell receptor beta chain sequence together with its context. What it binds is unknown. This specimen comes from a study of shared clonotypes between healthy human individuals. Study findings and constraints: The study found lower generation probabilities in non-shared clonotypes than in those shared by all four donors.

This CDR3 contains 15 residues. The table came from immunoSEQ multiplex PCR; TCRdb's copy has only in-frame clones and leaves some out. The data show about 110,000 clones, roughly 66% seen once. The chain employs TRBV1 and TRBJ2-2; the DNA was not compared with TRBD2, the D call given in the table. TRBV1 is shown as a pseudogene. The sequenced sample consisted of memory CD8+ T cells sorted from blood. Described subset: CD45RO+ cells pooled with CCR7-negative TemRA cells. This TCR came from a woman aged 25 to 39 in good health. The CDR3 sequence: CTSSQSGGNTGELFF. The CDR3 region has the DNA TGCACCAGCAGCCAAAGCGGGGGGAACACCGGGGAGCTGTTTTTT.